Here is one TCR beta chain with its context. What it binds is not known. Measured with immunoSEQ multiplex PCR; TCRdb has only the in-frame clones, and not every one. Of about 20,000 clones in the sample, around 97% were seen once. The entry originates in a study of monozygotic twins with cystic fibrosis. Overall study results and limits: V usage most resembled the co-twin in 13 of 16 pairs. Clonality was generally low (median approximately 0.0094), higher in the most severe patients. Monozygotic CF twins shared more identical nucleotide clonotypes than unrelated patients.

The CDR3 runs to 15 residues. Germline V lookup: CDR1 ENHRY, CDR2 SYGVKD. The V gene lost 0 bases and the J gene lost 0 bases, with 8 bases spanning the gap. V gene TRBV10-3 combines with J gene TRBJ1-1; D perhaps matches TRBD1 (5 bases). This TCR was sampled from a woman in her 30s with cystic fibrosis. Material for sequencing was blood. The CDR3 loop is CAISESGGLNTEAFF. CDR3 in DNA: TGTGCCATCAGTGAGTCTGGGGGGTTGAACACTGAAGCTTTCTTT.